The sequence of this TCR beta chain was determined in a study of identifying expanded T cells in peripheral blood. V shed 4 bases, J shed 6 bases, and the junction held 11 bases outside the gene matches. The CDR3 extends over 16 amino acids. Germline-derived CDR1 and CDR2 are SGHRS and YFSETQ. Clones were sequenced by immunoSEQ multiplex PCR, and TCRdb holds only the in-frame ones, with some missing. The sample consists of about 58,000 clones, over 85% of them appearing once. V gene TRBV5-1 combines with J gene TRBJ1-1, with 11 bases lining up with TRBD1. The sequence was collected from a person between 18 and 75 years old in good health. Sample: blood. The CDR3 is CASSTRDRGAAAEAFF. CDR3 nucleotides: TGCGCCAGCAGCACCCGGGACAGGGGGGCCGCGGCTGAAGCTTTCTTT.